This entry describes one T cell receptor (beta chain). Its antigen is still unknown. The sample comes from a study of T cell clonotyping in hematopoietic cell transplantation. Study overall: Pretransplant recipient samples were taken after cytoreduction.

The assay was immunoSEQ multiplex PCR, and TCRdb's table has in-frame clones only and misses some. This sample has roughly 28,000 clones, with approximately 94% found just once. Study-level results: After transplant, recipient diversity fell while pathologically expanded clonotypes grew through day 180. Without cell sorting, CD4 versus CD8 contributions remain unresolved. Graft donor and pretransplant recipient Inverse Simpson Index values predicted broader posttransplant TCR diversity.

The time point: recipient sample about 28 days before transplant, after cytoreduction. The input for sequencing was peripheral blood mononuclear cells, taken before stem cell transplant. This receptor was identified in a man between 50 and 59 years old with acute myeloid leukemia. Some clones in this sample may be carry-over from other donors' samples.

The CDR3 DNA reads TGTGCCAGCAGTGAACGGAGCGGGCGCAGCTCCTACGAGCAGTACTTC. Translated, it gives CASSERSGRSSYEQYF. V and J are TRBV2 and TRBJ2-7; the D gene is possibly TRBD2 (6 bases). Trimming stripped 2 bases from V and 0 bases from J, with 14 bases between. The germline CDR1 and CDR2 sequences are SNHLY and FYNNEI. The length of the CDR3 is 16 residues.